Reported below is one T cell receptor beta chain. Its antigen is undetermined. Unique molecular identifiers were incorporated when the TCRbeta library was constructed. Each CDR3 protein gets one entry after TCRdb re-called the PCR reads with MiXCR. The sample gives some 550,000 distinct CDR3 sequences, 20% to 25% of which show up once; 13% to 15% is in the top ten. CDR1 SEHNR and CDR2 FQNEAQ come from the germline V gene (reference sequence). This CDR3 is 17 amino acids long. The V end lost 2 bases, the J end lost 4 bases, and 17 bases lay between the germline ends. The sample is drawn from a study of T-cell reconstitution after alpha-beta-depleted transplantation in children. Findings and limits, study-wide: Newly produced T cells mostly accounted for T-cell counts and diversity one year post-transplant. Diversity of TCRbeta at day 60 was high in some patients, arising from surviving recipient T cells and thymic progenitors.

The J gene is TRBJ2-2, the V gene TRBV7-9; D ambiguous. The source of this sequence is a boy under two years old who had a stem cell transplant for acute myeloid leukemia, so the T cells may come from the graft donor. This sample comprised PBMCs, mostly from graft donor cells, obtained 360 days after TCRalphabeta/CD19-depleted stem cell transplant. The CDR3 DNA reads TGTGCCAGCAGCTTACCTCCTGGAAGGGCGACCACCGGGGAGCTGTTTTTT. Its protein product is CASSLPPGRATTGELFF.